This T cell receptor beta chain was documented in a study of beta chain features in type 1 diabetes. Overall study results and limits: Type 1 diabetes patients had fewer VDJ junction insertions and more deletions. Whatever favoring of shorter templates PCR might show would apply equally to patients and controls. Researchers reported that naive, central memory and Treg TCRB repertoires appeared more similar in patients than in healthy donors. Among all four CD4+ subsets, Type 1 diabetes patients had TCRB CDR3s that were moderately but significantly shorter.

cDNA synthesis used the whole RNA isolate, giving expressed TCRB sequences. Profiling relied on immunoSEQ multiplex PCR, and the TCRdb table lists in-frame clones only, not all of them. The table shows about 340,000 clones, with approximately 12% occurring only once. Sorted CD4+ subsets: naive, central memory, regulatory, stem cell-like memory (CD45RO/CCR7/CD25/CD127/CD95/CD27 panel). In regard to this clone: Its antigen is not identified.

Germline lookup yields CDR1 SGHKS and CDR2 YYEKEE (reference sequence). With 2 bases removed from V and 3 bases from J, the gap between germline ends came to 5 bases. The CDR3 totals 13 residues. This receptor was taken from a woman aged 18 to 35 with type 1 diabetes. The sample taken for sequencing was naive CD4+ T cells from blood. J is TRBJ2-2 and V is TRBV5-5; D is unclear. CDR3 residues: CASSLTDTGELFF. As DNA, the CDR3 is TGTGCCAGCAGCTTAACGGACACCGGGGAGCTGTTTTTT.